This paragraph covers one T cell receptor (beta chain) sequence. The CDR3 has 16 residues. The V gene's germline CDR1 is MNHNS and CDR2 SASEGT. The junction had 6 bases not matched to a gene; V was cut back by 2 bases and J by 0 bases. The data are from a study of vaccination and CD4 T cells after COVID-19. Time point: late sampling 161 to 241 days after vaccination in three convalescent patients. From the PCR reads, TCRdb called clonotypes with MiXCR, one entry per CDR3 protein. The sample shows about 33,000 distinct CDR3 sequences, about 35% of them seen only once. The TCR was taken from a human donor who had recovered from COVID-19. The gene calls are TRBV6-1 and TRBJ1-1; TRBD1 agrees at 7 bases. The source material was CD4+ T cells from blood, sampled about 7 months after SARS-CoV-2 vaccination. CDR3 sequence (DNA): TGTGCCAGCAGTGAATGGGCAGGGGGAATGAACACTGAAGCTTTCTTT. Its translation: CASSEWAGGMNTEAFF.